This T cell receptor (beta chain) was identified in a study of T-cell memory formation after mild COVID-19. Whole-study context: Clusters were largely donor specific. Notes on the study in general: The finding that pre-infection memory included some responding clones suggested that cross-reactive memory joined. Chiefly within CM and EM were the contracting CD4+ clones; CD8+ ones were within EMRA.

CDR1 is SGHDT and CDR2 is YYEEEE in the germline V gene. V was clipped by 6 bases and J by 6 bases, with 18 bases between them. This CDR3 has 15 residues. This clonotype was seen a handful of times. Its antigen is as yet unknown. Using constant-segment primers, 5'RACE produced TCR alpha and TCR beta cDNA libraries carrying sample barcodes and UMIs. TCRdb fed the 5' RACE reads into MiXCR, producing one record per CDR3 protein. The sample records about 120,000 distinct CDR3 sequences, about a sixth being singletons. The sample comprised PBMCs or a T cell subset sorted from them (not recorded which). This clonotype was obtained from an adult woman who had mild COVID-19 (a few samples of this study predate the infection). Cell type and time point are not known. The rearrangement uses TRBV5-6 and TRBJ1-4; D might be TRBD1 (5 bases). The CDR3 coding sequence is TGTGCCAGCACCCCCCGGTGGAGACAGCATGAAAAACTGTTTTTT. It codes for CASTPRWRQHEKLFF.